This T cell receptor beta chain was identified during a study of blood T cell repertoires in COVID-19. Study in general: The United States, Italy and Spain supplied acute and convalescent COVID-19 samples. PBMCs, B-cell-depleted T cells, or T cells provided the cDNA or gDNA that made up the material.

About this clone: A junction end diverges from the germline sequence, so it may reflect a read error.

Per the original data handling: The assay estimated nucleated cells by amplifying reference gene primers. The table came from immunoSEQ multiplex PCR; TCRdb's copy has only in-frame clones and leaves some out. V and J calls and clone size are those listed in that table; D and trimming were worked out from the DNA. The sample has approximately 210,000 clones, about four fifths seen once. The CDR3 extends over 15 amino acids. Germline V lookup: CDR1 MNHEY, CDR2 SMNVEV (reference sequence). This clonotype was sampled from a woman between 35 and 50 years old with acute or convalescent COVID-19. Sequenced sample: peripheral blood. J is TRBJ1-2 and V is TRBV27; 9 bases map to TRBD1. The CDR3 DNA reads TGTGCCAGCAGTTCTCGGACAGGGGCTAAATATGGCTACACCTTC. Protein: CASSSRTGAKYGYTF.